This T cell receptor (beta chain) was profiled in a study of blood T cell repertoires in COVID-19. Study in general: There were acute and convalescent COVID-19 samples, and they came from the United States, Italy and Spain.

A Seattle source enrolled patients during active infection and followed them longitudinally. Original handling: The authors estimated nucleated cell counts from reference gene primer amplification. This table comes from immunoSEQ multiplex PCR, and its TCRdb copy is limited to in-frame clones, with some not included. The V and J calls and the clone size are those of that table, but D and trimming were determined from the DNA. Of tens of thousands of clones in the sample, approximately 83% are singletons; the top ten hold 25% to 40%. With 3 bases clipped from V and 4 bases from J, the junction kept 9 bases outside the gene matches. This CDR3 comprises 15 residues. Germline V gene lookup returns CDR1 SGDLS and CDR2 YYNGEE.

The specimen was peripheral blood. V and J are TRBV9 and TRBJ1-2, with 7 positions matching TRBD1. The TCR comes from a woman aged 80 or over with COVID-19, enrolled during active disease. CDR3: CASSAGDSLPYGYTF. CDR3 sequence (DNA): TGTGCCAGCAGCGCAGGGGACAGCCTCCCCTATGGCTACACCTTC.